These 27 T cell receptor beta chains came from one sample sequenced in a study of T cells in Graves' hyperthyroidism and ophthalmopathy. Using RNA transcripts as the source, TCR beta CDR3 regions were amplified. The TCR CDR3 was amplified in a first-round RT-PCR using the HTBI primer set. Via MiXCR, TCRdb re-called the multiplex PCR reads, giving one row per CDR3 protein. Of about 290,000 distinct CDR3 sequences in the sample, about 15% are singletons; the top ten hold 33%. The source material was blood. These TCRs come from a young man with Graves' hyperthyroidism.

In the case of this clonotype: This may be a read error, as it is one base from a much larger clone. V gene TRBV5-1 combines with J gene TRBJ2-7; a weak D match, TRBD1 (5 bases). The CDR3 sequence is 13 residues long. Germline CDR1 reads SGHRS; CDR2 reads YFSETQ. In DNA form, the CDR3 reads TGCGCCAGCAGCGCCGACAGAGCCTACGAGCTGTACTTC. Protein product: CASSADRAYELYF.

The chain is built from TRBV6-1 and TRBJ2-6; the D gene is possibly TRBD2 (7 bases). This CDR3 is 18 amino acids long. CDR1 MNHNS and CDR2 SASEGT come from the germline V gene. V gave up 5 bases and J gave up 0 bases, with 17 bases separating them. As DNA, the CDR3 is TGTGCCAGCAGTTCCCGCGGGGGCAGGAGCTCTGGGGCCAACGTCCTGACTTTC. Translated: CASSSRGGRSSGANVLTF.

This clonotype has only a few counts. This chain uses TRBV5-4 with TRBJ1-2, with a tentative D call TRBD1 (5 bases). The CDR3 contains 15 residues. CDR1 SGHNT and CDR2 YYREEE come from the germline V gene (reference sequence). Trimming pared 5 bases from V and 2 bases from J, leaving 16 bases between. CDR3 coding DNA: TGTGCCAGCAGGTTGAGAGGGGACGGAAACTATGGCTACACCTTC. This translates into CASRLRGDGNYGYTF. The variable domain in full, with the rest retrieved from reference TRBV5-4 and TRBJ1-2, is ETGVTQSPTHLIKTRGQQVTLRCSSQSGHNTVSWYQQALGQGPQFIFQYYREEENGRGNFPPRFSGLQFPNYSSELNVNALELDDSALYLCASRLRGDGNYGYTFGSGTRLTVV.

This clonotype was recorded a few times. The chain has TRBV10-3 and TRBJ2-3; 9 positions agree with TRBD1. The junction had 3 bases not matched to a gene; V was cut back by 2 bases and J by 0 bases. CDR3 length: 16 amino acids. CDR1 and CDR2 from the germline V gene are ENHRY and SYGVKD. The CDR3 DNA sequence: TGTGCCATCAGTGAGGGGGACAGGGCTAGCACAGATACGCAGTATTTT. Its translation: CAISEGDRASTDTQYF.

The chain joins TRBV19 to TRBJ2-1; 7 bases align to TRBD2. The CDR3 loop spans 18 amino acids. Losses at the gene ends were 6 bases for V and 3 bases for J; bases not matched to a gene: 17. Germline-derived CDR1 and CDR2 are LNHDA and SQIVND (reference sequence). This CDR3 is CASSPGWGGSARYNEQFF. CDR3 sequence (DNA): TGTGCCAGTAGCCCCGGCTGGGGCGGGAGCGCACGCTACAATGAGCAGTTCTTC.

This chain joins TRBV3-1 and TRBJ1-2; possibly TRBD1 for D (5 bases). V was cut by 4 bases and J by 8 bases, with 14 bases left in between. This CDR3 is built from 13 residues. Germline V gene lookup returns CDR1 LGHDT and CDR2 YNNKEL (reference sequence). CDR3 DNA sequence: TGTGCCAGCAGCCGAAGCCAGGGTGAAGGCTACACCTTC. This translates into CASSRSQGEGYTF.

Ten or more counts support this clonotype. V and J are TRBV7-9 and TRBJ2-7, with TRBD2 as a possible D gene (5 bases). Germline CDR1 SEHNR, CDR2 FQNEAQ (reference sequence). CDR3 length: 14 amino acids. The ends were cut back, 4 bases at V and 2 bases at J, with 12 bases in the middle. Here the CDR3 reads CASSSSGMPYEQYF. The CDR3 region has the DNA TGTGCCAGCAGCTCTTCCGGGATGCCCTACGAGCAGTACTTC.

The J gene is TRBJ2-7, the V gene TRBV7-9; TRBD1 matches 9 bases. Germline lookup yields CDR1 SEHNR and CDR2 FQNEAQ (reference sequence). The CDR3 totals 15 residues. V gave up 5 bases and J gave up 4 bases; unmatched junction bases: 9. CDR3: CASSPQGAHQYEQYF. The CDR3 region has the DNA TGTGCCAGCAGCCCACAGGGGGCCCATCAATACGAGCAGTACTTC.

J is TRBJ2-1 and V is TRBV6-1, with D perhaps matching TRBD1 (6 bases). V was shortened by 6 bases and J by 15 bases, with 15 bases between the two germline ends. The CDR3 consists of 11 residues. Germline V gene data show CDR1 as MNHNS and CDR2 as SASEGT. DNA of the CDR3: TGTGCCAGCAGGGAACAGGGAACAGGGTTCTTC. Residues: CASREQGTGFF.

This clonotype was detected a few times. The gene calls are TRBV19 and TRBJ2-2; TRBD1 aligns across 8 bases. This CDR3 spans 13 amino acids. Germline CDR1 reads LNHDA; CDR2 reads SQIVND (reference sequence). Trimming cost V 5 bases and J 7 bases; bases outside gene matches: 3. The CDR3 bases are TGTGCCAGTAGTGGCGGACAGGGCGGGGAGCTGTTTTTT. It yields the protein CASSGGQGGELFF.

Details on this clonotype: A junction boundary mismatches the germline segment, possibly from a read error. This sequence joins TRBV4-1 and TRBJ2-7, with D perhaps matching TRBD2 (5 bases). Per germline, CDR1 MGHRA and CDR2 YSYEKL. This CDR3 contains 15 residues. In DNA form, the CDR3 reads TGCGCCAGCAGACAAGTACTAGACTCTAACTACGAGCAGTACTTC. Translating gives CASRQVLDSNYEQYF.

This clonotype was detected ten times or more. The chain joins TRBV7-2 to TRBJ2-1; D remains unclear. CDR1 and CDR2 (germline): SGHTA, FQGNSA. V was pared by 5 bases and J by 7 bases, with 9 bases between. The CDR3 totals 12 residues. CDR3 protein: CASSPPGNEQFF. The CDR3 nucleotides read TGTGCCAGCAGCCCCCCCGGGAATGAGCAGTTCTTC.

This clonotype was seen many times. This chain links TRBV13 with TRBJ2-3, with a weak D call TRBD1 (6 bases). V lost 5 bases to trimming and J lost 0 bases, with 21 bases between them. Germline assignment: CDR1 PRHDT and CDR2 FYEKMQ (reference sequence). The CDR3 is 18 residues long. The CDR3 coding sequence is TGTGCCAGCAGCCCGACTCTGGACAGTTCCGCTAGCACAGATACGCAGTATTTT. Translated, it gives CASSPTLDSSASTDTQYF.

CDR3 nucleotide sequence: TGTGCCAGCAGTGAAGTGGGGACTAGCGGGGGTTACAATGAGCAGTTCTTC. This codes for CASSEVGTSGGYNEQFF. The chain links TRBV2 to TRBJ2-1, with 14 bases identical to TRBD2. Germline V lookup: CDR1 SNHLY, CDR2 FYNNEI. Trimming took 1 base from V and 4 from J; bases not matched to a gene: 3. The CDR3 runs to 17 residues.

In its sample, this clonotype was seen many times. This chain joins TRBV7-3 and TRBJ2-1; 11 nucleotides line up with TRBD2. The CDR3 contains 15 residues. V dropped 5 bases and J dropped 6; count of bases not matched to a gene: 6. Germline CDR1 is SGHTA and CDR2 is FQGTGA. CDR3 region: CASSPDGTSGNEQFF. CDR3 nucleotides: TGTGCCAGCAGCCCGGACGGGACTAGCGGCAATGAGCAGTTCTTC.

This clonotype was detected ten times or more. The chain joins TRBV30 to TRBJ2-1, with 8 bases that match TRBD2. Germline CDR1 GTSNPN, CDR2 SVGIG (reference sequence). This CDR3 contains 14 residues. V was pared by 3 bases and J by 8 bases, with 9 bases of the junction left unmatched. CDR3 loop: CAWRTGGTTDEQFF. The CDR3 DNA reads TGTGCCTGGAGGACGGGAGGGACGACCGATGAGCAGTTCTTC. Variable domain in full (rest from reference TRBV30 and TRBJ2-1): SQTIHQWPATLVQPVGSPLSLECTVEGTSNPNLYWYRQAAGRGLQLLFYSVGIGQISSEVPQNLSASRPQDRQFILSSKKLLLSDSGFYLCAWRTGGTTDEQFFGPGTRLTVL.

This chain's CDR3 is CASSYAKVLGPTYEQYF. CDR3 nucleotide sequence: TGTGCCAGCAGTTACGCGAAGGTCCTCGGCCCCACCTACGAGCAGTACTTC. The J gene is TRBJ2-7, the V gene TRBV6-5, with unresolved D. The V end lost 2 bases, the J end lost 2 bases, and 19 bases lay between the germline ends. The CDR3 is made up of 17 amino acids. Germline values: CDR1 MNHEY, CDR2 SVGAGI.

This clonotype was recorded many times. The CDR3 protein is CASSQGGEITYNEQFF. The CDR3 region has the DNA TGTGCCAGCAGCCAAGGGGGGGAGATAACCTACAATGAGCAGTTCTTC. The J gene is TRBJ2-1, the V gene TRBV3-1, with a weak D call TRBD2 (6 bases). V lost 1 base, J lost 2 bases, and 12 bases lay in between. The CDR3 loop spans 16 amino acids. Germline V lookup: CDR1 LGHDT, CDR2 YNNKEL (reference sequence).

This clonotype was seen a handful of times. The chain links TRBV7-3 to TRBJ2-3; 9 bases match TRBD2. The V gene's germline CDR1 is SGHTA and CDR2 FQGTGA. There are 15 residues in the CDR3. The trim removed 3 bases at V and 6 bases at J, leaving 7 bases unmatched. The CDR3: CASSFSAGGLDTQYF. CDR3 bases: TGTGCCAGCAGCTTCTCTGCGGGAGGGCTCGATACGCAGTATTTT.

This clonotype was detected ten times or more. The chain employs TRBV30 and TRBJ2-7; D is undetermined. Germline V gene data show CDR1 as GTSNPN and CDR2 as SVGIG (reference sequence). V lost 6 bases and J 0 bases, leaving 12 bases between the germline ends. The CDR3 runs to 13 residues. In DNA form, the CDR3 reads TGTGCCTGCCTGCGAGGCTTCTCCTACGAGCAGTACTTC. Amino acid sequence: CACLRGFSYEQYF.

This chain links TRBV2 with TRBJ1-2, with unresolved D. With 7 bases removed from V and 2 bases from J, the gap between germline ends came to 11 bases. This CDR3 spans 13 amino acids. The V gene's germline CDR1 is SNHLY and CDR2 FYNNEI. In nucleotides, the CDR3 is TGTGCCAGCACTCGGGAAACCAACTATGGCTACACCTTC. Translating gives CASTRETNYGYTF.

This clonotype came up many times. The CDR3 DNA is TGTGCCAGCAGTTACTCGTCGGGGGGCTCCTCTTACGAGCAGTACTTC. Translated, it gives CASSYSSGGSSYEQYF. V usage is TRBV6-5 and J usage is TRBJ2-7, with a weak D call TRBD2 (7 bases). The ends were cut back, 0 bases at V and 4 bases at J, with 16 bases in the middle. The germline V gene encodes CDR1 MNHEY and CDR2 SVGAGI. The CDR3 consists of 16 residues.

This clonotype was found many times. The V call is TRBV3-1, the J call TRBJ1-1; D remains unclear. Trimming cost V 4 bases and J 11 bases, with 14 bases left between them. Germline lookup yields CDR1 LGHDT and CDR2 YNNKEL (reference sequence). The CDR3 covers 12 residues. For the CDR3, the DNA is TGTGCCAGCAGCCGCGCTTTGTCTCAGGCTTTCTTT. Translated: CASSRALSQAFF.

This clonotype showed up many times. The J gene is TRBJ2-5, the V gene TRBV2; D is unclear. The V gene lost 7 bases and the J gene lost 5 bases, with 14 bases spanning the gap. The CDR3 extends over 13 amino acids. Germline V lookup: CDR1 SNHLY, CDR2 FYNNEI. CDR3 amino acids: CASTWTAAETQYF. In DNA form, the CDR3 reads TGTGCCAGCACCTGGACGGCCGCGGAGACCCAGTACTTC.

This rearrangement joins TRBV10-3 to TRBJ2-7; either TRBD1 or TRBD2 may fit D (5 bases each). Looked up from germline, CDR1 is ENHRY and CDR2 is SYGVKD. Trimming took off 0 bases at V and 5 bases at J, with 8 bases between the two ends. The CDR3 extends over 13 amino acids. The CDR3 reads CAISESRDHEQYF. CDR3 DNA sequence: TGTGCCATCAGTGAGTCAAGGGACCACGAGCAGTACTTC.

The sample holds many counts of this clonotype. The chain joins TRBV2 to TRBJ1-3; 7 bases align to TRBD1. Germline loops: CDR1 SNHLY, CDR2 FYNNEI. V lost 5 bases and J lost 2; bases outside the gene matches: 9. The CDR3 length is 16 residues. The CDR3 here is CASSRLGQNTGNTIYF. The DNA of the CDR3 is TGTGCCAGCAGTCGGCTGGGACAGAACACTGGAAACACCATATATTTT. The full variable domain, with the rest looked up from reference TRBV2 and TRBJ1-3, is EPEVTQTPSHQVTQMGQEVILRCVPISNHLYFYWYRQILGQKVEFLVSFYNNEISEKSEIFDDQFSVERPDGSNFTLKIRSTKLEDSAMYFCASSRLGQNTGNTIYFGEGSWLTVV.

This clonotype was observed many times. The rearrangement joins TRBV11-2 to TRBJ1-1; 8 nucleotides match TRBD1. The CDR3 runs to 12 residues. CDR1 SGHAT and CDR2 FQNNGV come from the germline V gene. V dropped 5 bases and J dropped 11; count of bases not matched to a gene: 7. The CDR3 nucleotides read TGTGCCAGCAGCCCCTTCGACAGGGGTGCTTTCTTT. As protein: CASSPFDRGAFF.